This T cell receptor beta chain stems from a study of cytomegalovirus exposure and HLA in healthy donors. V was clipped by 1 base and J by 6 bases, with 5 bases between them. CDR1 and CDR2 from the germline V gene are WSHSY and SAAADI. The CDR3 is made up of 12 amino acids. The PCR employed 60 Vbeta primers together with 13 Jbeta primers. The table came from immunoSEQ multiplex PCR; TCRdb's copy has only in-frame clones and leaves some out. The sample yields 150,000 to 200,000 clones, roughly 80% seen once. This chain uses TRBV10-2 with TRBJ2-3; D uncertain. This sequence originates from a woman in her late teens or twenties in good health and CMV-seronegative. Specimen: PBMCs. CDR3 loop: CASSEYMDTQYF. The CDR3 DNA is TGCGCCAGCAGTGAGTATATGGATACGCAGTATTTT.